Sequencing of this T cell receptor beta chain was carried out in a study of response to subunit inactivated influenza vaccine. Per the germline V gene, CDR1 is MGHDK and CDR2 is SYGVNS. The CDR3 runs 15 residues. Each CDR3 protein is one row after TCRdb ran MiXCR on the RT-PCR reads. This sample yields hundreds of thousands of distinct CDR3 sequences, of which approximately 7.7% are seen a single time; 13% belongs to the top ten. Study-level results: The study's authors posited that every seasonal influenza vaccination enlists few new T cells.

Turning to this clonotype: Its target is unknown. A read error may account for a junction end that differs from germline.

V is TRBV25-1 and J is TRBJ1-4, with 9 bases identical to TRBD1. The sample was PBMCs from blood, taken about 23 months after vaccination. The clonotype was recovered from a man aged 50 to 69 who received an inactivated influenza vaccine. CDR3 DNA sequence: TGTGCCAGCGGTGATTTGGGACAGGGTCGCGAAAAACTGTTTTTT. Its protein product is CASGDLGQGREKLFF.